The T cell receptor (beta chain) described here comes from a study of shared clonotypes between healthy human individuals. The table lists this clone with a count of one. Its specificity is unknown. The V end was cut by 2 bases, the J end by 8 bases, with 18 bases between. The CDR3 loop spans 15 amino acids. The method was immunoSEQ multiplex PCR; TCRdb's version includes in-frame clones alone and lacks a portion of them. This sample yields approximately 2.5 million clones, of which 90% to 95% are seen a single time; 0.35% to 0.45% belongs to the top ten. All participating donors were Caucasian adults from Nashville, Tennessee. The investigators split CD4+ cells into a CD45RA+ naive subset and a CD45RA-negative memory subset. Study-wide results and limits: Naive subsets tended to show greater estimated richness than memory subsets. Clonotypes shared by all four sorted-subset donors had higher generation probabilities than non-shared clonotypes.

The chain is built from TRBV23-1 and TRBJ1-2, with D tentatively TRBD1 (5 bases). TRBV23-1 is an ORF, and what it does is uncertain. This sequence was found in a young man in good health. Some clones in this sample may be carry-over from other donors' samples. Source material: naive CD4+ T cells from PBMCs. The subset is: CD45RA+ positively selected. The CDR3 DNA reads TGCGCCAGCAGTCAACCCCCCGCAGGGATAGAGGGCTACACCTTC. The encoded protein is CASSQPPAGIEGYTF.